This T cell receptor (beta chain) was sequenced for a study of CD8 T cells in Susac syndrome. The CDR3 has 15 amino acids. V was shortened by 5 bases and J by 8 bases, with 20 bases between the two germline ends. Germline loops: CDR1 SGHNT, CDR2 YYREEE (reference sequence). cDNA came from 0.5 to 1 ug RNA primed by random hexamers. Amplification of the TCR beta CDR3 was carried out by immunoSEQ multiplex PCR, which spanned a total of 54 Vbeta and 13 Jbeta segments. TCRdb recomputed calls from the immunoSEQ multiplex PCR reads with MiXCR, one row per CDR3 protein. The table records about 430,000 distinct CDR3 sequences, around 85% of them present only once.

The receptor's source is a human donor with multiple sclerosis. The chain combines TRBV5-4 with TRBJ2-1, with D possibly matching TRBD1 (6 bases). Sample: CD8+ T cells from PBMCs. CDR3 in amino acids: CASSQPGHKTHEQFF. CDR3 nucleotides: TGTGCCAGCAGTCAGCCGGGACACAAGACCCATGAGCAGTTCTTC. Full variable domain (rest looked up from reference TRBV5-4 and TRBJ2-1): ETGVTQSPTHLIKTRGQQVTLRCSSQSGHNTVSWYQQALGQGPQFIFQYYREEENGRGNFPPRFSGLQFPNYSSELNVNALELDDSALYLCASSQPGHKTHEQFFGPGTRLTVL.